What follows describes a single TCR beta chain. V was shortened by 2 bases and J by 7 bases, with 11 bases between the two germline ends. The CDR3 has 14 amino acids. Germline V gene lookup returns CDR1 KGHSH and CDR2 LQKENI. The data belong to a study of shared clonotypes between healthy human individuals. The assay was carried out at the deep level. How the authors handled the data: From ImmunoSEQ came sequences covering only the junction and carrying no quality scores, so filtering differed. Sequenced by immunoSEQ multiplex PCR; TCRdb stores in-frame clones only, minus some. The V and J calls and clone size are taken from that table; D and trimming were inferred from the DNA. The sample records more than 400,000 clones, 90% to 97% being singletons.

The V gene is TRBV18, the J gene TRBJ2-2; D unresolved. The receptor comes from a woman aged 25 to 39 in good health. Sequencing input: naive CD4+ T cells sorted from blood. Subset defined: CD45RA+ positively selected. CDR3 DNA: TGTGCCAGCTCACCATGGACCCTTGGCGGGGAGCTGTTTTTT. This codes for CASSPWTLGGELFF.